These 11 T cell receptor beta chains share one sample of origin, sequenced in a study of blood T cell repertoires in COVID-19. Sequenced by immunoSEQ multiplex PCR; TCRdb stores in-frame clones only, minus some. Here the sample spans 40,000 or so clones, 81% being singletons. The sequencing sample was made of peripheral blood. The receptors originated from a middle-aged man with active or convalescent COVID-19.

This sequence joins TRBV18 and TRBJ1-5; 11 bases are shared with TRBD1. The CDR3 contains 16 residues. The germline CDR1 and CDR2 sequences are KGHSH and LQKENI. The V and J ends lost 3 bases and 0 bases, in that order; junction bases with no gene match: 1. CDR3 nucleotide sequence: TGTGCCAGCTCACCCGGACAGGGGGCTAGCAATCAGCCCCAGCATTTT. Its protein is CASSPGQGASNQPQHF.

This chain links TRBV4-3 with TRBJ2-7; D ambiguous. Germline values: CDR1 LGHNA, CDR2 YSLEER. Between the trimmed V and J ends, which lost 0 bases and 3 bases, there was a span of 6 bases. The CDR3 consists of 13 residues. DNA of the CDR3: TGCGCCAGCAGCCAAGATACAGTCTACGAGCAGTACTTC. It yields the protein CASSQDTVYEQYF.

The chain links TRBV2 to TRBJ2-1; 10 bases are shared with TRBD2. J gave up 4 bases and V 5 bases, and 2 bases lay outside the gene matches. CDR1 is SNHLY and CDR2 is FYNNEI in the germline V gene. The CDR3 runs 14 residues. In DNA, the CDR3 is TGTGCCAGCAGTTGGACTAGCGGTTACAATGAGCAGTTCTTC. This encodes CASSWTSGYNEQFF.

This sequence joins TRBV4-1 and TRBJ1-2, with 9 bases identical to TRBD1. This CDR3 is built from 16 residues. Germline CDR1 is MGHRA and CDR2 is YSYEKL. V shed 3 bases and J 4 bases; nucleotides not matched to a gene: 9. CDR3 protein: CASSHPPGQGFYGYTF. DNA for the CDR3: TGCGCCAGCAGCCATCCTCCGGGACAGGGTTTCTATGGCTACACCTTC.

This clone was found a few times. The J gene is TRBJ1-1, the V gene TRBV11-1, with TRBD1 identical over 7 bases. There are 14 residues in the CDR3. Trimming took 6 bases from V and 8 from J; bases not matched to a gene: 12. Germline CDR1 and CDR2: SGHAT and FQDESV (reference sequence). The CDR3 DNA sequence: TGTGCCAGCAGGATCTCCCGGGACAGCCAAGAAGCTTTCTTT. As protein: CASRISRDSQEAFF.

The chain employs TRBV28 and TRBJ2-7; possibly TRBD1 for D (6 bases). Trimming pared 6 bases from V and 2 bases from J, leaving 17 bases between. Per germline, CDR1 MDHEN and CDR2 SYDVKM. The CDR3 spans 15 residues. Here the CDR3 DNA reads TGTGCCAGCAGAGTCCCGACAGGATCTACCTACGAGCAGTACTTC. Protein sequence: CASRVPTGSTYEQYF.

The rearrangement joins TRBV3-1 (or the pseudogene TRBV3-2) to TRBJ1-1, with unresolved D. V lost 4 bases, J lost 1 base, and 7 bases lay in between. CDR3 length: 13 amino acids. CDR1 and CDR2 from the germline V gene are LGHDT and YNNKEL (reference sequence). Written as DNA, the CDR3 is TGTGCCAGCAGCCCGCGACAGAACACTGAAGCTTTCTTT. Translating gives CASSPRQNTEAFF.

This chain joins TRBV5-1 and TRBJ2-4; the D gene is possibly TRBD1 (5 bases). V was cut by 1 base and J by 4 bases, with 12 bases left in between. Per germline, CDR1 SGHRS and CDR2 YFSETQ. The CDR3 has 15 amino acids. The DNA of the CDR3 is TGCGCCAGCAGCTTGTCGGCGCAGGGAAAAAACATTCAGTACTTC. Protein: CASSLSAQGKNIQYF. Supplemented by reference TRBV5-1 and TRBJ2-4, the full variable domain reads KAGVTQTPRYLIKTRGQQVTLSCSPISGHRSVSWYQQTPGQGLQFLFEYFSETQRNKGNFPGRFSGRQFSNSRSEMNVSTLELGDSALYLCASSLSAQGKNIQYFGAGTRLSVL.

The count of this clone is one. The CDR3 region has the DNA TGTGCCACGCGGACAGGGAACAATCAGCCCCAGCATTTT. Its protein is CATRTGNNQPQHF. The chain is built from TRBV27 and TRBJ1-5; 8 bases align to TRBD1. The CDR3 sequence is 13 residues long. The junction had 5 bases not matched to a gene; V was cut back by 10 bases and J by 3 bases. Germline lookup yields CDR1 MNHEY and CDR2 SMNVEV (reference sequence).

The rearrangement joins TRBV7-2 to TRBJ1-4; no clear D. From germline, CDR1 is SGHTA and CDR2 FQGNSA. The CDR3 runs to 13 residues. Trimming pared 3 bases from V and 5 bases from J, leaving 7 bases between. CDR3 sequence (DNA): TGTGCCAGCAGCTTCGGGGTGAATGAAAAACTGTTTTTT. Amino acid sequence: CASSFGVNEKLFF.

This chain uses TRBV29-1 with TRBJ2-1; no definite D call. Germline assignment: CDR1 SQVTM and CDR2 ANQGSEA. The CDR3 has 11 residues. Trimming removed 7 bases from V and 10 bases from J, with 14 bases in between. The CDR3 reads CSATTLSEQFF. CDR3 nucleotide sequence: TGCAGCGCCACTACCCTTTCGGAGCAGTTCTTC.